What follows are 16 T cell receptor beta chains derived from one specimen sequenced in a study of blood T cell repertoires in COVID-19. The repertoire was sequenced with immunoSEQ multiplex PCR; TCRdb's copy has only in-frame clones and lacks some. Of about 89,000 clones in the sample, approximately 75% were seen once. What was sequenced was peripheral blood. The receptors originated from a woman of 80 years or more with acute or convalescent COVID-19.

The chain recombines TRBV5-3 with TRBJ1-1; maybe TRBD1 (6 bases). TRBV5-3 is an ORF for which the function is uncertain. The CDR3 is made up of 21 amino acids. V was clipped by 1 base and J by 3 bases, with 31 bases between them. CDR3 bases: TGTGCCAGAAGCTTGCGGGTCCCCCGGGGACATAAGCGTCCCGCCTACACTGAAGCTTTCTTT. This translates into CARSLRVPRGHKRPAYTEAFF.

V usage is TRBV7-6 and J usage is TRBJ1-6; no firm D call. V shed 1 base and J shed 7 bases, with 8 bases lying between them. CDR1 is SGHVS, CDR2 FNYEAQ, per germline. The CDR3 consists of 14 residues. CDR3 DNA sequence: TGTGCCAGCAGCTTAGACAGAAACAATTCACCCCTCCACTTT. It is translated as CASSLDRNNSPLHF.

The chain combines TRBV6-2 or TRBV6-3 with TRBJ1-1; no clear D gene. Deletions cut 0 bases from V and 7 bases from J, with 9 bases between. This CDR3 is built from 13 residues. CDR1 and CDR2 from the germline V gene are MNHEY and SVGEGT. CDR3 nucleotides: TGTGCCAGCAGTTACTCGAGAGAGGGTGAAGCTTTCTTT. It encodes CASSYSREGEAFF.

The chain couples TRBV4-2 to TRBJ1-2, with D possibly matching TRBD1 (5 bases). Trimming removed 4 bases at V and 8 bases at J, with 23 bases between. Germline V CDR1 and CDR2: LGHNA, YNFKEQ. The CDR3 has 16 amino acids. CDR3 nucleotide sequence: TGTGCCAGCAGCCCCCTGGGGGGGGGACTCCCGGGAGGCTACACCTTC. Amino acids: CASSPLGGGLPGGYTF.

The chain employs TRBV4-2 and TRBJ2-2, with 10 bases aligning to TRBD1. The germline gives CDR1 LGHNA, CDR2 YNFKEQ. J gave up 6 bases and V 2 bases, and 9 bases lay outside the gene matches. The CDR3 totals 17 residues. CDR3 protein: CASSQRIAGQGPGELFF. The CDR3, as DNA: TGTGCCAGCAGCCAACGTATAGCGGGACAGGGGCCCGGGGAGCTGTTTTTT.

The chain has TRBV20-1 and TRBJ2-7; D not resolved. V lost 0 bases and J 4 bases, leaving 4 bases between the germline ends. There are 11 residues in the CDR3. The germline gives CDR1 DFQATT, CDR2 SNEGSKA (reference sequence). CDR3 amino acids: CSARDLYEQYF. CDR3 nucleotides: TGCAGTGCTAGAGACCTGTACGAGCAGTACTTC.

The chain joins TRBV19 to TRBJ1-1, with D uncertain. Germline loops: CDR1 LNHDA, CDR2 SQIVND (reference sequence). The CDR3 contains 15 residues. V lost 3 bases and J lost 3, with 14 bases in between. CDR3 DNA: TGTGCCAGTAGTATCTTTTCCGGGGATCACACTGAAGCTTTCTTT. Translating it yields CASSIFSGDHTEAFF.

V is TRBV19 and J is TRBJ1-3; a weak D match, TRBD1 (5 bases). Trimming pared 5 bases from V and 3 bases from J, leaving 14 bases between. Germline CDR1 reads LNHDA; CDR2 reads SQIVND (reference sequence). This CDR3 is 15 amino acids long. CDR3 coding DNA: TGTGCCAGTAGTTTCTCCAGGGAAGGTGGAAACACCATATATTTT. Translation gives CASSFSREGGNTIYF.

The V gene is TRBV5-1, the J gene TRBJ1-2; 7 nucleotides agree with TRBD1. With 0 bases clipped from V and 5 bases from J, the junction kept 10 bases outside the gene matches. The germline V gene encodes CDR1 SGHRS and CDR2 YFSETQ. The CDR3 contains 16 residues. CDR3 residues: CASSLDGQARGYGYTF. DNA for the CDR3: TGCGCCAGCAGCTTGGACGGACAGGCCCGAGGGTATGGCTACACCTTC.

Remarks on this clone: Other DNA sequences from this sample encode an identical CDR3 as well. This sequence joins TRBV18 and TRBJ1-1, with a tentative D call TRBD1 (5 bases). V shed 1 base and J shed 0 bases, with 6 bases lying between them. This CDR3 comprises 14 residues. Germline lookup yields CDR1 KGHSH and CDR2 LQKENI. CDR3 loop: CASSPRQMNTEAFF. The CDR3 DNA follows: TGTGCCAGCTCACCACGACAGATGAACACTGAAGCTTTCTTT.

This clone was observed once. The chain is built from TRBV24-1 and TRBJ2-5, with D hard to call. The CDR3 is 14 amino acids. Trimming cost V 5 bases and J 1 base, with 10 bases left between them. CDR1 and CDR2 (germline): KGHDR, SFDVKD. CDR3 amino acids: CATSGGGSQETQYF. The CDR3 DNA follows: TGTGCCACCAGTGGAGGTGGCAGCCAAGAGACCCAGTACTTC.

This clone has just one count. The chain has TRBV27 and TRBJ1-2, with a possible D match to TRBD1 (6 bases). The germline V gene encodes CDR1 MNHEY and CDR2 SMNVEV (reference sequence). The CDR3 has 13 amino acids. The V and J ends lost 6 bases and 4 bases respectively, with 12 bases between them. DNA of the CDR3: TGTGCCAGCAGCAACAGGGCACTCTATGGCTACACCTTC. It translates to CASSNRALYGYTF.

V usage is TRBV6-4 and J usage is TRBJ2-1; 8 nucleotides match TRBD1. The CDR3 consists of 14 residues. CDR1 and CDR2 (germline): MRHNA, SNTAGT. V lost 3 bases and J lost 10; bases outside the gene matches: 8. The CDR3 sequence: CASSEKGQVTEQFF. The CDR3 nucleotides are TGTGCCAGCAGTGAAAAGGGACAGGTCACCGAGCAGTTCTTC.

The rearrangement links TRBV7-2 to TRBJ1-3; tentatively, D is TRBD1 (6 bases). This CDR3 has 13 amino acids. Trimming shortened V by 3 bases and J by 8 bases, and 11 bases separated the two germline ends. Per germline, CDR1 SGHTA and CDR2 FQGNSA. The CDR3 spells CASSFNRVDTIYF. The CDR3 DNA reads as TGTGCCAGCAGCTTCAACAGGGTAGACACCATATATTTT.

This chain connects TRBV6-2 or TRBV6-3 to TRBJ1-5, with D unclear. The CDR3 length is 13 residues. Germline values: CDR1 MNHEY, CDR2 SVGEGT. V was clipped by 2 bases and J by 7 bases, with 9 bases between them. CDR3 loop: CASSYRGGQPQHF. The CDR3 coding sequence is TGTGCCAGCAGTTACCGGGGAGGACAGCCCCAGCATTTT.

This chain links TRBV7-2 with TRBJ1-5, with 9 bases lining up with TRBD1. Germline-derived CDR1 and CDR2 are SGHTA and FQGNSA. The CDR3 contains 14 residues. Unmatched junction bases numbered 6, after V lost 6 bases and J lost 6 bases. The CDR3 region has the DNA TGTGCCAGCAGTTCCACAGGGGGCGGTCAGCCCCAGCATTTT. As protein: CASSSTGGGQPQHF.